A selection of T cell receptor beta chains follows, all from one sample in a study of T cell changes during pregnancy in multiple sclerosis. Repertoires were generated with immunoSEQ multiplex PCR, while TCRdb's copy carries only in-frame clones and drops some. The table records roughly 42,000 clones, 90% to 95% of them present only once. Material: CD4+ T cells from peripheral blood mononuclear cells, obtained before pregnancy. These receptors were obtained from a female donor with multiple sclerosis, enrolled in a pregnancy study. Each CDR3 is given with its conserved first and last residue. The order of the fields is J gene, clone size, D gene, V gene, CDR3 protein, CDR3 DNA. D genes are given only for firm matches. Size tells how often a clone was seen (once, few, many) or the class of an expanded clone, and some rows leave it out.

TRBJ2-1 | . | TRBD2 | TRBV7-6 | CASSLVSSGGGEQFF | TGTGCCAGCAGCTTAGTGAGTAGCGGGGGCGGTGAGCAGTTCTTC
TRBJ1-5 | few | TRBD1 | TRBV5-1 | CASSSGQGGNQPQHF | TGCGCCAGCAGCTCCGGACAGGGAGGAAATCAGCCCCAGCATTTT
TRBJ2-1 | . | TRBD2 | TRBV5-5 | CASSSGTPSGGANEQFF | TGTGCCAGCAGCTCGGGGACTCCTAGCGGGGGGGCAAATGAGCAGTTCTTC
TRBJ2-1 | . | TRBD2 | TRBV11-3 | CASSQTGGGSEQFF | TGTGCCAGCAGCCAGACGGGAGGGGGAAGTGAGCAGTTCTTC
TRBJ2-5 | . | . | TRBV5-5 | CASSLSGTRGETQYF | TGTGCCAGCAGCTTGAGCGGGACAAGGGGGGAGACCCAGTACTTC
TRBJ1-3 | . | . | TRBV25-1 | CASSESGERNTIYF | TGTGCCAGCAGTGAATCAGGGGAGAGAAACACCATATATTTT
TRBJ1-2 | . | . | TRBV29-1 | CSVGKSGVRGYYGYTF | TGCAGCGTCGGGAAGAGTGGTGTCCGGGGTTACTATGGCTACACCTTC
TRBJ1-2 | . | . | TRBV5-4 | CASSDLAGLGYGYTF | TGTGCCAGCAGCGACCTAGCTGGGCTTGGCTATGGCTACACCTTC
TRBJ2-3 | . | . | TRBV9 | CASSVNSLTDTQYF | TGTGCCAGCAGCGTAAACTCCCTCACAGATACGCAGTATTTT
TRBJ2-7 | once | TRBD2 | TRBV19 | CASRNLGGGYEQYF | TGTGCCAGTAGGAATCTCGGCGGGGGTTACGAGCAGTACTTC
TRBJ2-5 | . | TRBD1 | TRBV7-9 | CASGTGGRETQYF | TGTGCCAGCGGGACAGGGGGCCGGGAGACCCAGTACTTC
TRBJ2-5 | few | . | TRBV18 | CASSPRAGKTQYF | TGTGCCAGCTCACCACGTGCAGGGAAGACCCAGTACTTC
TRBJ1-3 | . | TRBD1 | TRBV18 | CASSPEGQTSGNTIYF | TGTGCCAGCTCACCTGAGGGACAGACCTCTGGAAACACCATATATTTT
TRBJ1-1 | . | . | TRBV6-5 | CASSSSGRGRGAEAFF | TGTGCCAGCAGTTCTTCAGGACGAGGGAGGGGCGCTGAAGCTTTCTTT
TRBJ2-4 | . | . | TRBV4-1 | CASSQGQDKNIQYF | TGCGCCAGCAGCCAAGGGCAGGACAAAAACATTCAGTACTTC
TRBJ2-5 | . | . | TRBV5-1 | CASSLVRGLPQETQYF | TGCGCCAGCAGCTTGGTTCGGGGTCTACCCCAAGAGACCCAGTACTTC
TRBJ2-7 | once | . | TRBV11-3 | CASSRISGYEQYF | TGTGCCAGCAGCCGGATATCAGGCTACGAGCAGTACTTC
TRBJ1-6 | once | TRBD1 | TRBV13 | CASSSRQGGSPLHF | TGTGCCAGCAGCTCCCGACAGGGAGGTTCACCCCTCCACTTT
TRBJ2-6 | . | TRBD1 | TRBV4-2 | CASSQGQGAHGANVLTF | TGTGCCAGCAGCCAAGGGCAGGGGGCGCATGGGGCCAACGTCCTGACTTTC
TRBJ2-1 | . | . | TRBV7-3 | CASSPFARGNEQFF | TGTGCCAGCAGCCCTTTTGCGCGGGGCAATGAGCAGTTCTTC
TRBJ1-2 | . | TRBD1 | TRBV7-2 | CASSLDQGAAYGYTF | TGTGCCAGCAGCTTAGATCAGGGGGCGGCCTATGGCTACACCTTC
TRBJ1-1 | . | . | TRBV5-4 | CASSFPRGVNTEAFF | TGTGCCAGCAGCTTTCCCAGGGGCGTGAACACTGAAGCTTTCTTT
TRBJ1-2 | . | . | TRBV7-2 | CASSFEGATYGYTF | TGTGCCAGCAGTTTTGAGGGAGCCACCTATGGCTACACCTTC
TRBJ2-2 | . | TRBD2 | TRBV5-4 | CASSPEGAGANTGELFF | TGTGCCAGCAGCCCGGAGGGTGCGGGGGCGAACACCGGGGAGCTGTTTTTT
TRBJ1-2 | . | TRBD1 | TRBV2 | CASIPRVDRGNGYTF | TGTGCCAGCATTCCCAGAGTGGACAGGGGAAATGGCTACACCTTC
TRBJ1-4 | . | . | TRBV7-2 | CASSFQGLDEKLFF | TGTGCCAGCAGCTTTCAGGGGTTGGATGAAAAACTGTTTTTT
TRBJ2-3 | . | . | TRBV20-1 | CSPRADTQYF | TGCAGCCCTCGTGCAGATACGCAGTATTTT
TRBJ1-1 | . | . | TRBV5-6 | CASNQVEGNTEAFF | TGTGCCAGCAACCAGGTCGAGGGGAACACTGAAGCTTTCTTT
TRBJ1-1 | . | . | TRBV4-2 | CASSQQGVGRNTEAFF | TGTGCCAGCAGCCAGCAAGGGGTCGGAAGGAACACTGAAGCTTTCTTT
TRBJ1-6 | . | . | TRBV6-6 | CASSPIQGSHNSPLHF | TGTGCCAGCAGTCCTATTCAGGGGTCCCATAATTCACCCCTCCACTTT
TRBJ1-1 | . | . | TRBV5-1 | CASSLVGRGTEAFF | TGCGCCAGCAGCTTGGTTGGCAGGGGCACTGAAGCTTTCTTT
TRBJ1-4 | . | . | TRBV14 | CASSHLNEKLFF | TGTGCCAGCAGCCACCTCAATGAAAAACTGTTTTTT
TRBJ1-3 | . | TRBD1 | TRBV7-9 | CASSITGGTGNTIYF | TGTGCCAGCAGCATAACAGGGGGTACTGGAAACACCATATATTTT
TRBJ2-1 | . | TRBD1 | TRBV7-9 | CASSTDRGTYNEQFF | TGTGCCAGCAGCACCGACAGGGGAACCTACAATGAGCAGTTCTTC
TRBJ2-4 | . | TRBD1 | TRBV5-4 | CASSLGSGRSGGKNIQYF | TGTGCCAGCAGCTTGGGTTCGGGACGATCAGGGGGCAAAAACATTCAGTACTTC
TRBJ1-6 | . | . | TRBV9 | CASSVDAGLSSYNSPLHF | TGTGCCAGCAGCGTAGATGCAGGACTGAGCTCCTATAATTCACCCCTCCACTTT
TRBJ1-1 | . | TRBD1 | TRBV10-3 | CAISESGQGHTEAFF | TGTGCCATCAGTGAGTCAGGACAGGGACACACTGAAGCTTTCTTT
TRBJ2-1 | . | . | TRBV4-3 | CASSQSLGYNEQFF | TGCGCCAGCAGCCAGAGCCTAGGTTACAATGAGCAGTTCTTC
TRBJ2-2 | . | . | TRBV9 | CASSVVGPPNTGELFF | TGTGCCAGCAGCGTAGTGGGGCCCCCGAACACCGGGGAGCTGTTTTTT
TRBJ2-7 | . | TRBD2 | TRBV11-3 | CASSSSGGSYEQYF | TGTGCCAGCAGCTCTAGCGGGGGGTCCTACGAGCAGTACTTC
TRBJ1-4 | . | . | TRBV19 | CASSIQIGTPEKLFF | TGTGCCAGTAGTATTCAGATCGGGACACCTGAAAAACTGTTTTTT
TRBJ1-6 | . | . | TRBV30 | CAWSGQGYNSPLHF | TGTGCCTGGAGTGGCCAGGGTTACAATTCACCCCTCCACTTT
TRBJ2-5 | . | TRBD1 | TRBV4-3 | CASSQEGTGRLRETQYF | TGCGCCAGCAGCCAAGAGGGGACAGGGAGGCTCAGGGAGACCCAGTACTTC
TRBJ1-3 | few | . | TRBV9 | CASSPTGLPGNTIYF | TGTGCCAGCAGTCCTACAGGGCTTCCTGGAAACACCATATATTTT
TRBJ2-1 | . | TRBD2 | TRBV7-3 | CASRLPYRTSGVMLF | TGTGCCAGCAGGTTACCCTATCGGACTAGCGGGGTTATGCTCTTC
TRBJ2-2 | . | . | TRBV14 | CASSRDRNTGELFF | TGTGCCAGCAGCCGTGACAGGAACACCGGGGAGCTGTTTTTT